This T cell receptor beta chain was found in a study of CD8 T cells in Susac syndrome. An amount of RNA that ranged from roughly 0.5 to 1 ug was reverse transcribed with random hexamers. TCRdb re-derived calls from the immunoSEQ multiplex PCR reads in MiXCR, one entry per CDR3 protein. The repertoire holds 100,000 to 150,000 distinct CDR3 sequences, with more than 85% as singletons. Trimming removed 0 bases at V and 5 bases at J, with 16 bases between. This CDR3 has 17 amino acids. Per germline, CDR1 MGHRA and CDR2 YSYEKL. The sequence derives from a human donor with multiple sclerosis. The sequencing sample was made of CD8+ T cells from PBMCs. This chain connects TRBV4-1 to TRBJ2-2; D is possibly TRBD1 or TRBD2 (5 bases each). CDR3 sequence: CASSQDRRQGKTGELFF. CDR3 DNA sequence: TGCGCCAGCAGCCAAGACAGGAGGCAGGGAAAGACCGGGGAGCTGTTTTTT.